This TCR beta chain was recovered during a study of blood T cells in healthy people across ages. Study-level points and caveats: Higher diversity and more naive CD4+ cells were features of long-lived donors, compared to aged donors. Per-million-T-cell TCR beta diversity fell roughly linearly with age. Unknown CMV status may confound age-related changes in expanded clones.

Researchers isolated at least 7 million PBMCs per sample. Germline values: CDR1 DFQATT, CDR2 SNEGSKA (reference sequence). The length of the CDR3 is 16 residues. V shed 3 bases and J 1 base; nucleotides not matched to a gene: 9. This clonotype was counted only a few times. Its antigen is unknown. For the second PCR, which ran for about 6 to 11 cycles, a sample-barcoded 5' primer and a J-beta primer mix were used. Each CDR3 protein gets one entry after TCRdb re-called the 5' RACE reads with MiXCR. Among about 680,000 distinct CDR3 sequences listed, around 48% were seen once. The sequenced sample consisted of blood. This clonotype originated in a woman aged 60 to 75 in good health. This chain joins TRBV20-1 and TRBJ1-2; 9 nucleotides match TRBD1. The CDR3 region is CSASRNRGHDNYGYTF. As DNA, the CDR3 is TGCAGTGCTAGTAGAAACAGGGGGCATGATAACTATGGCTACACCTTC.